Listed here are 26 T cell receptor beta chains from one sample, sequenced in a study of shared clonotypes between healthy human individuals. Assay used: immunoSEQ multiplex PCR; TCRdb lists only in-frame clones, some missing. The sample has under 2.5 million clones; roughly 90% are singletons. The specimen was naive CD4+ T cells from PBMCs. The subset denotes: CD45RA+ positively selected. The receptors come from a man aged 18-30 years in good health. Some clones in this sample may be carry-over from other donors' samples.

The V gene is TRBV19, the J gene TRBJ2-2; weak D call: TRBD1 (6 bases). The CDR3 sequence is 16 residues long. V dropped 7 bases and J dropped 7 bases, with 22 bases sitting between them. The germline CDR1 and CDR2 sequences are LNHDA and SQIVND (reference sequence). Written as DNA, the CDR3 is TGTGCCAGTACCCCTTCCTACAGGGTCGGTAACGGGGAGCTGTTTTTT. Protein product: CASTPSYRVGNGELFF. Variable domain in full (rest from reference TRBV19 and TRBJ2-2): DGGITQSPKYLFRKEGQNVTLSCEQNLNHDAMYWYRQDPGQGLRLIYYSQIVNDFQKGDIAEGYSVSREKKESFPLTVTSAQKNPTAFYLCASTPSYRVGNGELFFGEGSRLTVL.

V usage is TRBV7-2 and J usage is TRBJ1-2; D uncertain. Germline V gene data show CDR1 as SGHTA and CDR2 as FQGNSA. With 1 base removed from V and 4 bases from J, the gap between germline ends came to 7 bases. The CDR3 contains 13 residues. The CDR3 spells CASSLEGGYGYTF. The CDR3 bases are TGTGCCAGCAGCTTAGAGGGCGGCTATGGCTACACCTTC.

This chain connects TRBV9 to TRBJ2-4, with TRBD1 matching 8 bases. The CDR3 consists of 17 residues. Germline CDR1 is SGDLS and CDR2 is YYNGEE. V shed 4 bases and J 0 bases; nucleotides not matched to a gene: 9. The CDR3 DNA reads TGTGCCAGCAGCTTACGACAGGGGAAGCTAGCCAAAAACATTCAGTACTTC. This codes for CASSLRQGKLAKNIQYF. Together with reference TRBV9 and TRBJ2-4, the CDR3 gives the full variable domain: DSGVTQTPKHLITATGQRVTLRCSPRSGDLSVYWYQQSLDQGLQFLIQYYNGEERAKGNILERFSAQQFPDLHSELNLSSLELGDSALYFCASSLRQGKLAKNIQYFGAGTRLSVL.

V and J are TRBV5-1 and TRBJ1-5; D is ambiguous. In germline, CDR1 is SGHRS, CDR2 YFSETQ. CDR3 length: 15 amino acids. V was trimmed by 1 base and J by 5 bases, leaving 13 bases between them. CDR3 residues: CASSLRHYEDQPQHF. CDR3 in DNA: TGCGCCAGCAGCTTGAGGCACTACGAGGATCAGCCCCAGCATTTT.

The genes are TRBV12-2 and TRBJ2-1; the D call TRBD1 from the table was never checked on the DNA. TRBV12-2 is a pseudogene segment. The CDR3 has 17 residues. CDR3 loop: CASRLVLGDTSRHEQFF. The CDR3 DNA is TGTGCAAGTCGCTTAGTGCTTGGCGACACCAGCCGGCATGAGCAGTTCTTC.

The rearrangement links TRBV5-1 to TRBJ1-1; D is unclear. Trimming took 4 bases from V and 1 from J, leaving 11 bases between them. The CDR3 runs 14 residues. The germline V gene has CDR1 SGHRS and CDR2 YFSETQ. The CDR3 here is CASSPNRRNTEAFF. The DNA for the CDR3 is TGCGCCAGCAGCCCGAATCGGAGGAACACTGAAGCTTTCTTT.

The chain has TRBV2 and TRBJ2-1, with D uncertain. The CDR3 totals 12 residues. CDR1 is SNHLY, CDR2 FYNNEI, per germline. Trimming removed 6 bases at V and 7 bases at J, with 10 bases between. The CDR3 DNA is TGTGCCAGCAGGGCCCTGACGAATGAGCAGTTCTTC. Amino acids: CASRALTNEQFF.

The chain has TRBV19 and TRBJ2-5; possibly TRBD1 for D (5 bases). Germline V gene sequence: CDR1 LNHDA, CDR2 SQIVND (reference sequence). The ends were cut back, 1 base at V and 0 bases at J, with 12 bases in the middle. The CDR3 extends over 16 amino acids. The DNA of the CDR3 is TGTGCCAGTAGTATAGGTGGGGCGCGGAACCAAGAGACCCAGTACTTC. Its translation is CASSIGGARNQETQYF.

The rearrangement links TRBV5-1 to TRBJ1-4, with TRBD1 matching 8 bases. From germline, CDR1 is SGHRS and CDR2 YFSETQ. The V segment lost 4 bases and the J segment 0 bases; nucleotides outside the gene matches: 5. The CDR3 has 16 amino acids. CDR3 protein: CASSVQGVATNEKLFF. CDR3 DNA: TGCGCCAGCAGCGTACAGGGGGTTGCAACTAATGAAAAACTGTTTTTT.

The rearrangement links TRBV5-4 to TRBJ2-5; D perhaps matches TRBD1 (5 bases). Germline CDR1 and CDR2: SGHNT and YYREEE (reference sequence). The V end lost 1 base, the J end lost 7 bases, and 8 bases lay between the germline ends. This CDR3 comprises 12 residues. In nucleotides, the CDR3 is TGTGCCAGCAGCTTGTATCAGGGGACCCAGTACTTC. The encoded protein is CASSLYQGTQYF.

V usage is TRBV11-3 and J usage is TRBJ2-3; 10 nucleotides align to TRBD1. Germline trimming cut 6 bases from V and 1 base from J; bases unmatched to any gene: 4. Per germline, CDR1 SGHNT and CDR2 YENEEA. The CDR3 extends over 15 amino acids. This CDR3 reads CASSLGTGGTDTQYF. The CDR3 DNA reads TGTGCCAGCAGTCTCGGGACAGGGGGCACAGATACGCAGTATTTT.

This CDR3 is CASSTASVNTGELFF. CDR3 nucleotide sequence: TGTGCCAGCAGCACAGCTAGCGTTAACACCGGGGAGCTGTTTTTT. This chain connects TRBV7-3 to TRBJ2-2; the D gene is possibly TRBD2 (6 bases). Germline-derived CDR1 and CDR2 are SGHTA and FQGTGA. V lost 5 bases, J lost 2 bases, and 12 bases lay in between. The CDR3 covers 15 residues.

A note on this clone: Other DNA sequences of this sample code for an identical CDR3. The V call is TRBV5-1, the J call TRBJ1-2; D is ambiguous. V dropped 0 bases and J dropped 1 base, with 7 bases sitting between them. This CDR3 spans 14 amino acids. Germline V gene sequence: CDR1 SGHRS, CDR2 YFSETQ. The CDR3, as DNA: TGCGCCAGCAGCTTGGATGGGAGTAACTATGGCTACACCTTC. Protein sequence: CASSLDGSNYGYTF.

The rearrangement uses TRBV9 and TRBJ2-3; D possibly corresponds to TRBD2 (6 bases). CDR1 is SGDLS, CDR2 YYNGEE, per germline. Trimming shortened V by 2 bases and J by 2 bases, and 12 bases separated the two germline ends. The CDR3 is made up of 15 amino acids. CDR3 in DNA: TGTGCCAGCAGCGTCACCGGGAGCTACACAGATACGCAGTATTTT. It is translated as CASSVTGSYTDTQYF.

The CDR3 region is CASSIGFEQNYGYTF. CDR3 DNA: TGTGCCAGTAGTATAGGATTCGAACAGAACTATGGCTACACCTTC. The gene calls are TRBV19 and TRBJ1-2; D is uncertain. Trimming took 1 base from V and 2 from J, leaving 11 bases between them. This CDR3 contains 15 residues. CDR1 is LNHDA, CDR2 SQIVND, per germline (reference sequence).

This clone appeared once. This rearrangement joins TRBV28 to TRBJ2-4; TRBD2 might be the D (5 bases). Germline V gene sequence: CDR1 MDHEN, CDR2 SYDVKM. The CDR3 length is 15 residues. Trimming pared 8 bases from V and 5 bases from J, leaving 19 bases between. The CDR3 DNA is TGTGCCAGCTCCCTTTTCGTACGGGGAGAAAACATTCAGTACTTC. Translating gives CASSLFVRGENIQYF. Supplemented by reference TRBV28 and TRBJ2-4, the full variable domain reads DVKVTQSSRYLVKRTGEKVFLECVQDMDHENMFWYRQDPGLGLRLIYFSYDVKMKEKGDIPEGYSVSREKKERFSLILESASTNQTSMYLCASSLFVRGENIQYFGAGTRLSVL.

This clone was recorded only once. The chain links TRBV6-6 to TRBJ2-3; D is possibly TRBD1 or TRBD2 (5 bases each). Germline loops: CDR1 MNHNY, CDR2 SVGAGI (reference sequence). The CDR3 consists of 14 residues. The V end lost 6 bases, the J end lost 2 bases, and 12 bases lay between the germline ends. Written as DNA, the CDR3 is TGTGCCAGCAGAACCGGGGCGGCCACAGATACGCAGTATTTT. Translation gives CASRTGAATDTQYF.

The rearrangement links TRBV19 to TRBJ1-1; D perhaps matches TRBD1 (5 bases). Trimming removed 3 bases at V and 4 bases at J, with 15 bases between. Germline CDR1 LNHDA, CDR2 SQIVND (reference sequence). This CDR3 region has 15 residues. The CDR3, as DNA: TGTGCCAGTAGTATTTGGGCGGCCCAGGGCACTGAAGCTTTCTTT. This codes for CASSIWAAQGTEAFF.

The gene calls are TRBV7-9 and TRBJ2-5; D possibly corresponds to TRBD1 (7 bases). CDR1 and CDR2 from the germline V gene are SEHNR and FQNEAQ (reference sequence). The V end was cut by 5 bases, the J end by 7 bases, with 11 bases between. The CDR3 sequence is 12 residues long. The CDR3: CASSPQGGTQYF. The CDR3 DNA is TGTGCCAGCAGCCCTCAGGGGGGGACCCAGTACTTC.

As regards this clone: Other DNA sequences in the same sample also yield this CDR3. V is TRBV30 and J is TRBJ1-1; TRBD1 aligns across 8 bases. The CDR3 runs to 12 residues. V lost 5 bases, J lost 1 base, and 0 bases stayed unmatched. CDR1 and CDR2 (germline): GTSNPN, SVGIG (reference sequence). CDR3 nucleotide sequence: TGTGCCTGGGGGACAGGGAACACTGAAGCTTTCTTT. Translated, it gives CAWGTGNTEAFF.

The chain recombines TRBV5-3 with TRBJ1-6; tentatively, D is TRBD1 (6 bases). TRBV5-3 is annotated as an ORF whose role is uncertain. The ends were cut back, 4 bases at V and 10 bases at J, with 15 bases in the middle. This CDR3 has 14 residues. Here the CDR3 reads CARSRTGKNSPLHF. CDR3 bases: TGTGCCAGAAGCCGTACAGGGAAGAACTCACCCCTCCACTTT.

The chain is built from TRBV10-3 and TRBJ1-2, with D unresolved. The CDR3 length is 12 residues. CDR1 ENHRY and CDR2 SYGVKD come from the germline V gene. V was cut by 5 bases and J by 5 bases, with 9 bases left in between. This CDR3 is CAISPAEYGYTF. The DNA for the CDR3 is TGTGCCATCAGTCCGGCAGAGTATGGCTACACCTTC.

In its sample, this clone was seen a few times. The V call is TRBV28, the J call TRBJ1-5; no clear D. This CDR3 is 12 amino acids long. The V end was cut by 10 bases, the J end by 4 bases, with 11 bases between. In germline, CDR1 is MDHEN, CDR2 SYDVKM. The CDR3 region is CATHGPNQPQHF. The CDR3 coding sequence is TGTGCCACCCATGGTCCTAATCAGCCCCAGCATTTT.

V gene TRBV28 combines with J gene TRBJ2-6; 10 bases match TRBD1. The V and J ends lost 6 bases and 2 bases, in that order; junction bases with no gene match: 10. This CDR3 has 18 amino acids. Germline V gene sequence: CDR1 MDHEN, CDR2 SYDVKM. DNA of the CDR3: TGTGCCAGCAGGACCGGGACAGGGGTTTTTCCTGGGGCCAACGTCCTGACTTTC. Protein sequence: CASRTGTGVFPGANVLTF.

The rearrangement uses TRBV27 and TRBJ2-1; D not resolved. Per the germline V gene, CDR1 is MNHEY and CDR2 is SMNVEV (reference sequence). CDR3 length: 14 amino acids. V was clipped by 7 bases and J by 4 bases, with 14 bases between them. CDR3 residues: CASKTVGSYNEQFF. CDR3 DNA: TGTGCCAGCAAAACGGTAGGCTCTTACAATGAGCAGTTCTTC.

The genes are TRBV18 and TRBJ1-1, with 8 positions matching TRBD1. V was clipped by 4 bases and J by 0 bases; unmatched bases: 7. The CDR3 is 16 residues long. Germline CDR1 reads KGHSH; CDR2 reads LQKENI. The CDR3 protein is CASSLKWTGLNTEAFF. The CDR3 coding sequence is TGTGCCAGCTCACTGAAGTGGACAGGGTTGAACACTGAAGCTTTCTTT.